This TCR beta chain was sequenced for a study of cytomegalovirus exposure and HLA in healthy donors. On the study more broadly: Genotyping showed 75% to 90% of approximately 430 donors falling in the Caucasian-associated ancestry cluster. Whole-study results and caveats: As a later analysis revealed, the rate of TCR association differed by HLA locus, with DRB1 most and HLA-C fewest. Most observed TCR sequences were rare, whereas some public TCRs were detected in many donors. Most subjects' HLA-A and HLA-B alleles were reportedly predicted from TCR beta sequences.

For this clone: Its antigen remains unidentified.

CDR1 and CDR2 (germline): WSHSY, SAAADI. This CDR3 has 20 residues. The J segment lost 0 bases and the V segment lost 2 bases, leaving 11 bases of the junction unmatched. 13 Jbeta primers and 60 Vbeta primers were used for the PCR. Assay used: immunoSEQ multiplex PCR; TCRdb lists only in-frame clones, some missing. The table records 200,000 to 300,000 clones, roughly 80% of them present only once. The source of this sequence is a middle-aged woman in good health and CMV-seropositive. The gene calls are TRBV10-2 and TRBJ2-6, with TRBD1 matching over 9 bases. Sequencing was performed on PBMCs. The CDR3 loop is CASSERLPGQGRSGANVLTF. The CDR3 bases are TGCGCCAGCAGTGAGAGACTTCCGGGACAGGGCCGCTCTGGGGCCAACGTCCTGACTTTC.